One TCR beta chain is described in this entry. TCRdb redid the calling of the PCR reads with MiXCR, one entry per CDR3 protein. The table includes more than 85,000 distinct CDR3 sequences, 45% to 60% detected once. This sample is drawn from a study of CDR3 diversity in severe acne. Deletions cut 2 bases from V and 3 bases from J, with 17 bases between. Germline CDR1 reads MNHNS; CDR2 reads SASEGT. This CDR3 spans 16 amino acids. The sequencing sample was made of blood. This rearrangement joins TRBV6-1 to TRBJ2-7; no definite D call. The clonotype was recovered from a male donor with acne. The CDR3: CASSELLLNYGYEQYF. The CDR3 DNA sequence: TGTGCCAGCAGTGAACTTTTACTGAACTATGGCTACGAGCAGTACTTC.